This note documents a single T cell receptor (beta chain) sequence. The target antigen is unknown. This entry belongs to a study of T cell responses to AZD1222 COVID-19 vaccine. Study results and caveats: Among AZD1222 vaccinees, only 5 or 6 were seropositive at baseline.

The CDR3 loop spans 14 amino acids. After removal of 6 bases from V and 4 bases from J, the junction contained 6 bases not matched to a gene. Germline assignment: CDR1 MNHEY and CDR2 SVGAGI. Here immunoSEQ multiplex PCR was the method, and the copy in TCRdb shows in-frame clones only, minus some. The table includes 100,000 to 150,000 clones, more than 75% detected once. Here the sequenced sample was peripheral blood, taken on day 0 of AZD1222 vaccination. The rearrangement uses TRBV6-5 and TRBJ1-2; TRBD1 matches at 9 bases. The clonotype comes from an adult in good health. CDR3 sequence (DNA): TGTGCCAGCAGCCCGGGACAGGGAGGCTATGGCTACACCTTC. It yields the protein CASSPGQGGYGYTF.